This entry lists 8 T cell receptor beta chains sequenced from one sample in a study of blood T cell repertoires in COVID-19. Using immunoSEQ multiplex PCR, the repertoire was profiled, and TCRdb retains in-frame clones only, with some absent. The top ten hold approximately 29% of the sample, which has 100,000 to 110,000 clones, about 77% seen once. The specimen was peripheral blood. Receptors were obtained from a man aged 65 to 79 with active or convalescent COVID-19.

This clone was seen a single time. The genes are TRBV3-1 (or the pseudogene TRBV3-2) and TRBJ2-3; TRBD2 agrees at 10 bases. Germline values: CDR1 LGHDT, CDR2 YNNKEL (reference sequence). The CDR3 extends over 14 amino acids. V dropped 1 base and J dropped 7; count of bases not matched to a gene: 2. CDR3: CASSQGLAGYTQYF. CDR3 nucleotides: TGTGCCAGCAGCCAAGGACTAGCGGGCTATACGCAGTATTTT.

The chain uses TRBV7-3 and TRBJ2-2; 12 nucleotides agree with TRBD2. The CDR3 length is 17 residues. The germline CDR1 and CDR2 sequences are SGHTA and FQGTGA. J lost 5 bases, V lost 5 bases, and 9 bases had no gene match. The CDR3 bases are TGTGCCAGCAGCCCCGCCCTACTAGCGGGAGGTACCGGGGAGCTGTTTTTT. Protein product: CASSPALLAGGTGELFF. Full variable domain (missing parts from reference TRBV7-3 and TRBJ2-2): GAGVSQTPSNKVTEKGKYVELRCDPISGHTALYWYRQSLGQGPEFLIYFQGTGAADDSGLPNDRFFAVRPEGSVSTLKIQRTERGDSAVYLCASSPALLAGGTGELFFGEGSRLTVL.

The chain recombines TRBV12-3 or TRBV12-4 with TRBJ2-1, with D possibly matching TRBD2 (5 bases). This CDR3 has 12 amino acids. Trimming took 6 bases from V and 3 from J, leaving 6 bases between them. The CDR3 nucleotides are TGTGCCAGCAGCGGGGACTACAATGAGCAGTTCTTC. Translated, it gives CASSGDYNEQFF.

V gene TRBV2 combines with J gene TRBJ1-3, with TRBD1 as a possible D gene (6 bases). Per the germline V gene, CDR1 is SNHLY and CDR2 is FYNNEI. This CDR3 region has 15 residues. V was clipped by 6 bases and J by 0 bases, with 12 bases between them. CDR3 residues: CASRGQLSSGNTIYF. Written as DNA, the CDR3 is TGTGCCAGCAGAGGACAGTTGAGCTCTGGAAACACCATATATTTT.

The J gene is TRBJ2-7, the V gene TRBV28; D is perhaps TRBD2 (6 bases). The ends were cut back, 4 bases at V and 0 bases at J, with 16 bases in the middle. CDR1 and CDR2 (germline): MDHEN, SYDVKM. The CDR3 loop spans 16 amino acids. CDR3 sequence: CASSSPGGPSSYEQYF. Here the CDR3 DNA reads TGTGCCAGCAGTTCCCCCGGGGGTCCAAGCTCCTACGAGCAGTACTTC.

The rearrangement links TRBV19 to TRBJ2-2, with unresolved D. CDR1 and CDR2 (germline): LNHDA, SQIVND (reference sequence). Trimming cost V 7 bases and J 3 bases, with 15 bases left between them. CDR3 length: 15 amino acids. The CDR3 DNA is TGTGCCAGTACCCCTTGGCTACAGTACACCGGGGAGCTGTTTTTT. It encodes CASTPWLQYTGELFF. Full variable domain (outside the CDR3, taken from reference TRBV19 and TRBJ2-2): DGGITQSPKYLFRKEGQNVTLSCEQNLNHDAMYWYRQDPGQGLRLIYYSQIVNDFQKGDIAEGYSVSREKKESFPLTVTSAQKNPTAFYLCASTPWLQYTGELFFGEGSRLTVL.

The rearrangement links TRBV5-4 to TRBJ2-3; 8 positions agree with TRBD1. The J segment lost 1 base and the V segment lost 4 bases, leaving 2 bases of the junction unmatched. The length of the CDR3 is 14 residues. From germline, CDR1 is SGHNT and CDR2 YYREEE (reference sequence). CDR3 protein: CASSQTGGTDTQYF. The DNA of the CDR3 is TGTGCCAGCAGCCAGACAGGGGGCACAGATACGCAGTATTTT.

The table lists this clone with a few counts. The chain employs TRBV4-1 and TRBJ1-1; the D is unclear. Trimming cost V 1 base and J 7 bases, with 13 bases left between them. Germline V lookup: CDR1 MGHRA, CDR2 YSYEKL. The CDR3 has 14 residues. CDR3 nucleotides: TGCGCCAGCAGCCAAGCTTTCCGAGGCCATGAAGCTTTCTTT. Its translation: CASSQAFRGHEAFF.